This T cell receptor beta chain was identified during a study of cytomegalovirus exposure and HLA in healthy donors. Some clones are missing from TCRdb's copy, which holds only in-frame ones; the method was immunoSEQ multiplex PCR. The top ten clones hold 0.95% to 1.5% of a sample with 150,000 to 200,000 clones, approximately 78% of them seen once. The length of the CDR3 is 14 residues. Per the germline V gene, CDR1 is MDHEN and CDR2 is SYDVKM. The V end lost 4 bases, the J end lost 4 bases, and 11 bases lay between the germline ends. This clonotype originated in a woman in her thirties in good health and CMV-seronegative. The chain uses TRBV28 and TRBJ1-3, with D unclear. Source material: PBMCs. The chain's CDR3 is CASSSRGIGNTIYF. The DNA for the CDR3 is TGTGCCAGCAGTTCCCGCGGAATAGGAAACACCATATATTTT.